The 28 T cell receptor beta chains below all came from one sample that was sequenced in a study of CD8 T cells in Susac syndrome. RNA was extracted with the RNeasy kit, and a quantity of about 0.45 to 1 ug was reverse transcribed using random hexamers. TCRdb called the immunoSEQ multiplex PCR reads again in MiXCR, with one record for every CDR3 protein. The sample includes about 210,000 distinct CDR3 sequences, approximately 93% seen only once; the top ten take 0.1%. The sample comprised CD4+ T cells from PBMCs. These receptors were taken from a human donor in good health.

Notes on this clonotype: An end of the junction differs from the germline gene, which may be a read error. The J gene is TRBJ2-4, the V gene TRBV7-2; D remains ambiguous. CDR1 SGHTA and CDR2 FQGNSA come from the germline V gene. The CDR3 spans 14 residues. CDR3 DNA: TGTGCCAGCAGCTTAGCCGGAGCCCAAAACATTCAGTACTTC. It specifies CASSLAGAQNIQYF.

The chain joins TRBV6-2 or TRBV6-3 to TRBJ1-2; 8 bases match TRBD1. V shed 2 bases and J 2 bases; nucleotides not matched to a gene: 4. The CDR3 spans 15 residues. Per the germline V gene, CDR1 is MNHEY and CDR2 is SVGEGT. In nucleotides, the CDR3 is TGTGCCAGCAGTTACATGGGACAGGACAACTATGGCTACACCTTC. It translates to CASSYMGQDNYGYTF.

The chain links TRBV20-1 to TRBJ1-2, with D possibly being TRBD1 (6 bases). The CDR3 is 14 residues long. Trimming shortened V by 3 bases and J by 1 base, and 12 bases separated the two germline ends. CDR1 is DFQATT, CDR2 SNEGSKA, per germline (reference sequence). The CDR3 nucleotides read TGCAGTGCTAGGGCAACAGGGTTTAACTATGGCTACACCTTC. This sequence encodes CSARATGFNYGYTF.

The CDR3 sequence is CASRSGQAGNQPQHF. CDR3 nucleotide sequence: TGTGCCAGCAGATCCGGACAGGCCGGCAATCAGCCCCAGCATTTT. The chain is built from TRBV2 and TRBJ1-5; 7 positions agree with TRBD1. Trimming cost V 6 bases and J 2 bases; bases outside gene matches: 7. CDR3 size: 15 residues. Germline assignment: CDR1 SNHLY and CDR2 FYNNEI.

The chain is built from TRBV7-6 and TRBJ1-1; D remains ambiguous. The V and J ends lost 5 bases and 4 bases respectively, with 11 bases between them. Germline CDR1 SGHVS, CDR2 FNYEAQ. The CDR3 totals 13 residues. CDR3 sequence: CASSQQIGTEAFF. The CDR3 bases are TGTGCCAGCAGCCAACAGATCGGCACTGAAGCTTTCTTT.

The rearrangement links TRBV20-1 to TRBJ2-7; 11 nucleotides align to TRBD2. The CDR3 runs to 16 residues. CDR1 and CDR2 (germline): DFQATT, SNEGSKA (reference sequence). Germline trimming cut 5 bases from V and 0 bases from J; bases unmatched to any gene: 9. As DNA, the CDR3 is TGCAGTGCTCGACCGGGACTAGCGGACTTCTCCTACGAGCAGTACTTC. Translated: CSARPGLADFSYEQYF.

The V and J genes are TRBV6-2 or TRBV6-3 and TRBJ1-1, with no clear D. V shed 6 bases and J shed 4 bases, with 12 bases lying between them. This CDR3 has 13 residues. Germline loops: CDR1 MNHEY, CDR2 SVGEGT. CDR3 in DNA: TGTGCCAGCAGGGGCTGGCTTTCCACTGAAGCTTTCTTT. It is translated as CASRGWLSTEAFF.

This clonotype turned up a few times. The rearrangement joins TRBV7-8 to TRBJ2-7; D uncertain. CDR3 length: 14 amino acids. Between the trimmed V and J ends, which lost 3 bases and 0 bases, there was a span of 9 bases. Germline lookup yields CDR1 SGHVS and CDR2 FQNEAQ. The CDR3 reads CASSLERVSYEQYV. CDR3 nucleotide sequence: TGTGCCAGCAGCTTGGAAAGGGTCTCCTACGAGCAGTACGTC.

The chain's CDR3 is CASSFGTGGSPLHF. CDR3 nucleotides: TGTGCCAGCAGCTTCGGGACAGGGGGTTCACCCCTCCACTTT. This chain uses TRBV7-2 with TRBJ1-6; 11 nucleotides line up with TRBD1. This CDR3 comprises 14 residues. CDR1 and CDR2 from the germline V gene are SGHTA and FQGNSA. With 3 bases clipped from V and 9 bases from J, the junction kept 1 base outside the gene matches. Looking up the rest from reference TRBV7-2 and TRBJ1-6 gives the full variable domain: GAGVSQSPSNKVTEKGKDVELRCDPISGHTALYWYRQSLGQGLEFLIYFQGNSAPDKSGLPSDRFSAERTGGSVSTLTIQRTQQEDSAVYLCASSFGTGGSPLHFGNGTRLTVT.

The rearrangement joins TRBV19 to TRBJ2-3; 8 nucleotides agree with TRBD1. The CDR3 is 16 amino acids. From germline, CDR1 is LNHDA and CDR2 SQIVND (reference sequence). V lost 5 bases and J lost 0; bases outside the gene matches: 7. The CDR3 loop reads CASSLRGQVSTDTQYF. The CDR3 DNA is TGTGCCAGTAGTCTCAGGGGACAGGTGAGCACAGATACGCAGTATTTT.

This rearrangement joins TRBV29-1 to TRBJ2-2; 7 nucleotides match TRBD2. With V trimmed by 7 bases and J by 7 bases, 9 bases remained unmatched. The germline gives CDR1 SQVTM, CDR2 ANQGSEA. The CDR3 length is 13 residues. CDR3 residues: CSAGRAGSGELFF. The CDR3 bases are TGCAGCGCGGGGAGGGCCGGGAGCGGGGAGCTGTTTTTT.

The chain has TRBV10-3 and TRBJ1-5; 7 positions agree with TRBD1. J was trimmed by 2 bases and V by 10 bases; bases with no gene match: 11. This CDR3 has 15 amino acids. CDR1 and CDR2 from the germline V gene are ENHRY and SYGVKD. The CDR3 loop is CATRERQGGNQPQHF. CDR3 coding DNA: TGTGCCACCAGAGAGAGGCAGGGGGGCAATCAGCCCCAGCATTTT.

A word on this clonotype: Germline is not matched at one junction end, which may reflect a read error. The chain joins TRBV28 to TRBJ1-2, with unresolved D. The CDR3 extends over 12 amino acids. In germline, CDR1 is MDHEN, CDR2 SYDVKM. CDR3 residues: CASSQMSGYFLF. DNA for the CDR3: TGTGCCAGCAGTCAAATGTCCGGATACTTCCTCTTC.

J is TRBJ1-4 and V is TRBV7-9; 7 bases align to TRBD1. The V and J ends lost 5 bases and 5 bases, in that order; junction bases with no gene match: 5. Germline-derived CDR1 and CDR2 are SEHNR and FQNEAQ (reference sequence). This CDR3 comprises 14 residues. CDR3 amino acids: CASSLGTVNEKLFF. The CDR3 DNA follows: TGTGCCAGCAGCCTCGGGACAGTAAATGAAAAACTGTTTTTT.

This clonotype came up once. The V gene is TRBV2, the J gene TRBJ1-4, with D maybe TRBD1 (5 bases). Trimming removed 8 bases from V and 8 bases from J, with 12 bases in between. Per the germline V gene, CDR1 is SNHLY and CDR2 is FYNNEI. This CDR3 spans 12 amino acids. As DNA, the CDR3 is TGTGCCAGCCTCGGGGCTCTAGAAAAACTGTTTTTT. Translation gives CASLGALEKLFF.

This sequence joins TRBV6-2 or TRBV6-3 and TRBJ2-5; D is ambiguous. V gave up 2 bases and J gave up 1 base, with 11 bases separating them. The CDR3 is made up of 15 amino acids. The germline gives CDR1 MNHEY, CDR2 SVGEGT. The CDR3 bases are TGTGCCAGCAGTTACGGCGTGGGCCCCCAAGAGACCCAGTACTTC. Translating it yields CASSYGVGPQETQYF.

The chain employs TRBV3-1 and TRBJ1-1, with 8 bases lining up with TRBD1. CDR3 length: 15 amino acids. Germline values: CDR1 LGHDT, CDR2 YNNKEL (reference sequence). J gave up 6 bases and V 6 bases, and 12 bases lay outside the gene matches. The CDR3 is CASSRGQGMISEAFF. The CDR3 coding sequence is TGTGCCAGCAGTCGTGGACAGGGAATGATCTCTGAAGCTTTCTTT.

V gene TRBV29-1 combines with J gene TRBJ1-2, with 9 bases matching TRBD1. CDR1 is SQVTM and CDR2 is ANQGSEA in the germline V gene. The CDR3 is 13 amino acids. V lost 7 bases, J lost 8 bases, and 11 bases stayed unmatched. The CDR3 bases are TGCAGCGGCAGAACAGGGGGCGTCGGGGGCTACACCTTC. It encodes CSGRTGGVGGYTF.

The chain couples TRBV3-1 to TRBJ2-1, with D unclear. This CDR3 is 15 amino acids long. Germline CDR1 is LGHDT and CDR2 is YNNKEL (reference sequence). V lost 2 bases and J 0 bases, leaving 8 bases between the germline ends. CDR3 bases: TGTGCCAGCAGCCAATATGGTGGCTCCTACAATGAGCAGTTCTTC. Its protein is CASSQYGGSYNEQFF.

V usage is TRBV27 and J usage is TRBJ1-6, with a weak D call TRBD1 (5 bases). Trimming stripped 5 bases from V and 11 bases from J, with 10 bases between. CDR3 size: 12 residues. The germline CDR1 and CDR2 sequences are MNHEY and SMNVEV (reference sequence). Written as DNA, the CDR3 is TGTGCCAGCAGTCTGCGAGGGGCACCCCTCCACTTT. Translating gives CASSLRGAPLHF.

The chain employs TRBV5-1 and TRBJ2-2; TRBD1 aligns across 9 bases. Unmatched junction bases numbered 3, after V lost 5 bases and J lost 4 bases. There are 14 residues in the CDR3. Germline loops: CDR1 SGHRS, CDR2 YFSETQ. The CDR3 is CASSRDRATGELFF. CDR3 nucleotide sequence: TGCGCCAGCAGTCGGGACAGGGCCACCGGGGAGCTGTTTTTT. Based on the CDR3 plus reference TRBV5-1 and TRBJ2-2, the full variable domain is KAGVTQTPRYLIKTRGQQVTLSCSPISGHRSVSWYQQTPGQGLQFLFEYFSETQRNKGNFPGRFSGRQFSNSRSEMNVSTLELGDSALYLCASSRDRATGELFFGEGSRLTVL.

This clonotype has only one observation. The V call is TRBV18, the J call TRBJ2-6; D not resolved. This CDR3 spans 16 amino acids. The V gene's germline CDR1 is KGHSH and CDR2 LQKENI. Trimming took 4 bases from V and 0 from J, leaving 10 bases between them. CDR3 region: CASSLKNPSGANVLTF. In DNA, the CDR3 is TGTGCCAGCTCACTTAAGAACCCCTCTGGGGCCAACGTCCTGACTTTC.

The gene calls are TRBV18 and TRBJ1-5; D perhaps matches TRBD1 (5 bases). V gave up 2 bases and J gave up 5 bases, with 16 bases separating them. This CDR3 contains 16 residues. The germline gives CDR1 KGHSH, CDR2 LQKENI. CDR3 sequence reads: CASSPNYRDGYQPQHF. CDR3 coding DNA: TGTGCCAGCTCACCAAATTACCGGGACGGATATCAGCCCCAGCATTTT.

V is TRBV5-4 and J is TRBJ1-5, with D hard to call. Between the trimmed V and J ends, which lost 4 bases and 5 bases, there was a span of 13 bases. There are 14 residues in the CDR3. CDR1 SGHNT and CDR2 YYREEE come from the germline V gene (reference sequence). CDR3 nucleotide sequence: TGTGCCAGCAGCCGCGAAGGATCTGATCAGCCCCAGCATTTT. Protein: CASSREGSDQPQHF. Full variable domain (outside the CDR3, taken from reference TRBV5-4 and TRBJ1-5): ETGVTQSPTHLIKTRGQQVTLRCSSQSGHNTVSWYQQALGQGPQFIFQYYREEENGRGNFPPRFSGLQFPNYSSELNVNALELDDSALYLCASSREGSDQPQHFGDGTRLSIL.

The chain employs TRBV4-3 and TRBJ2-2; TRBD2 matches at 8 bases. V shed 0 bases, J shed 6 bases, and the junction held 6 bases outside the gene matches. The CDR3 contains 16 residues. From germline, CDR1 is LGHNA and CDR2 YSLEER. The CDR3 loop reads CASSQEDGGVPGELFF. In nucleotides, the CDR3 is TGCGCCAGCAGCCAAGAGGACGGGGGGGTCCCCGGGGAGCTGTTTTTT.

The chain is built from TRBV5-4 and TRBJ1-2, with 10 bases fitting TRBD1. With 4 bases clipped from V and 8 bases from J, the junction kept 5 bases outside the gene matches. This CDR3 spans 13 amino acids. CDR1 SGHNT and CDR2 YYREEE come from the germline V gene (reference sequence). The CDR3 is CASSMTGGQGYTF. The DNA for the CDR3 is TGTGCCAGCAGCATGACAGGGGGCCAAGGCTACACCTTC. Variable domain in full (rest from reference TRBV5-4 and TRBJ1-2): ETGVTQSPTHLIKTRGQQVTLRCSSQSGHNTVSWYQQALGQGPQFIFQYYREEENGRGNFPPRFSGLQFPNYSSELNVNALELDDSALYLCASSMTGGQGYTFGSGTRLTVV.

The chain couples TRBV3-1 to TRBJ2-1; no definite D call. Trimming pared 4 bases from V and 1 base from J, leaving 11 bases between. The CDR3 runs 15 residues. The germline V gene has CDR1 LGHDT and CDR2 YNNKEL (reference sequence). This chain's CDR3 is CASSPSQGSYNEQFF. The CDR3 region has the DNA TGTGCCAGCAGCCCATCTCAAGGATCCTACAATGAGCAGTTCTTC.

The CDR3 sequence is CASSYPDRFSGNTIYF. CDR3 sequence (DNA): TGTGCCAGCAGTTACCCGGACAGGTTCTCTGGAAACACCATATATTTT. This chain links TRBV12-3 or TRBV12-4 with TRBJ1-3; the match to TRBD1 covers 7 bases. The CDR3 has 16 residues. The V and J ends lost 4 bases and 0 bases, in that order; junction bases with no gene match: 6.